These 4 T cell receptor beta chains came from one sample sequenced in a study of T cells expressing NK-cell markers. TCRdb reprocessed the 5' RACE reads; each CDR3 protein has one entry and no DNA is given. Its clone listing holds around 260,000 distinct CDR3 sequences. The sequenced material came from blood T cells: a sorted CD56 or NKG2C T cell subset, CD4+ or CD8+ T cells, or bulk PBMC T cells (not recorded which). These TCRs come from a woman aged 18 to 69 in good health.

The rearrangement uses TRBV28 and TRBJ2-3; the D gene TCRdb calls, TRBD2, cannot be checked with no DNA. CDR3 length equals 17 residues. Germline V lookup: CDR1 MDHEN, CDR2 SYDVKM. The CDR3 loop is CASSLRGLAGGQDTQYF.

The chain couples TRBV18 to TRBJ1-5; as DNA is missing, the TRBD1 call by TCRdb cannot be tested. The CDR3 runs 13 residues. CDR1 and CDR2 from the germline V gene are KGHSH and LQKENI. This CDR3 reads CASNRDSNQPQHF.

The chain couples TRBV5-1 to TRBJ2-3. Germline V gene sequence: CDR1 SGHRS, CDR2 YFSETQ. This CDR3 has 16 residues. The CDR3 spells CASSWEAGRSTDTQYF.

The CDR3 here is CASSLGGRGETQYF. The chain combines TRBV7-2 with TRBJ2-5; there is no DNA to check the TCRdb D call of TRBD2. Germline V gene data show CDR1 as SGHTA and CDR2 as FQGNSA. This CDR3 comprises 14 residues.